The 29 T cell receptor beta chains given below trace back to one sample, sequenced in a study of tumor and adjacent non-tumor tissue in lung cancer (dated by TCRdb to 2017 to 2018). RNA was isolated from bulk unsorted tissue, and RNA quality was assessed with a NanoDrop ND-1000 and an Agilent 2100. For the normal lung samples, distant non-tumor tissue was collected more than 3 cm away from the tumor edge. Library preparation was by multiplex PCR. TCRdb lists the instrument as Illumina HiSeq 2500. TCRbeta libraries were built by three rounds of nested PCR using primers (Table S4), following protocols modified from ARM-PCR. TCRdb trimmed public reads at Q25 via fastp, called clones via MiXCR and kept in-frame beta chains. Rows with one shared CDR3 protein collapse into an entry with the most common genes and DNA. The sample table records 100,000 or so distinct CDR3 sequences; 80% of these occur just once. Of the sample, around 30% falls within the top ten clones.

What was sequenced was distant non-tumor lung tissue. The source is a man aged 60-69 years with small cell lung cancer.

Concerning this clonotype: One end of the junction fails to match germline, which may point to a read error. The gene calls are TRBV4-1 and TRBJ2-1, with no clear D. CDR1 is MGHRA and CDR2 is YSYEKL in the germline V gene. The CDR3 spans 16 residues. The CDR3 DNA reads TGCGCTAGCAGCCAAAGAGGTCAGACGGTAATGAATGAGCAGTTCTTC. Residues: CASSQRGQTVMNEQFF.

This clonotype showed up just a few times. The V gene is TRBV5-8, the J gene TRBJ2-7; 7 bases are shared with TRBD2. CDR1 and CDR2 (germline): SGHTS, YDEGEE. This CDR3 region has 17 residues. The V and J ends lost 1 base and 5 bases, in that order; junction bases with no gene match: 15. CDR3 sequence reads: CASSLLIAGESGDEQYV. The CDR3 nucleotides read TGTGCCAGCAGCTTGTTGATTGCGGGAGAGTCGGGGGACGAGCAGTACGTC.

This clonotype is labeled medium-sized (0.01 to 0.1%). This chain connects TRBV11-1 to TRBJ2-3; D is uncertain. V lost 1 base and J lost 0, with 11 bases in between. The germline V gene encodes CDR1 SGHAT and CDR2 FQDESV (reference sequence). The CDR3 extends over 16 amino acids. For the CDR3, the DNA is TGTGCCAGCAGCTTAGGCGTGGGATCTAGCACAGATACGCAGTATTTT. Protein product: CASSLGVGSSTDTQYF.

Note on this clonotype: This is likely a read error, given that the CDR3 carries no conserved phenylalanine or tryptophan at its end. The chain couples TRBV5-6 to TRBJ1-5; D is uncertain. The germline V gene encodes CDR1 SGHDT and CDR2 YYEEEE. Trimming left V 6 bases short and J 5 bases short, with 15 bases between. The CDR3 extends over 14 amino acids. The DNA for the CDR3 is TGTGCCAGCAAAAGTGGGTTTGGAGATCAGCCCCAGCATGTT. Its translation is CASKSGFGDQPQHV.

At least ten counts were recorded for this clonotype. The chain links TRBV7-8 to TRBJ2-1; 9 bases agree with TRBD2. Germline V gene sequence: CDR1 SGHVS, CDR2 FQNEAQ. V was pared by 5 bases and J by 2 bases, with 1 base of the junction left unmatched. The CDR3 is made up of 14 amino acids. The CDR3 nucleotides are TGTGCCAGCAGCCCTAGCGGGACCTACAATGAGCAGTTCTTC. Its protein is CASSPSGTYNEQFF.

The rearrangement links TRBV11-2 to TRBJ2-3, with 7 bases aligning to TRBD1. Germline CDR1 and CDR2: SGHAT and FQNNGV. The length of the CDR3 is 14 residues. The DNA of the CDR3 is TGTGCTGGCAGCTTAGTTCAGGGGGTGGATACGCAGTATTTT. Translating gives CAGSLVQGVDTQYF.

Of note for this clonotype: A read error may account for a junction end that differs from germline. The chain carries TRBV5-1 and TRBJ2-1, with TRBD2 matching over 9 bases. Germline V gives CDR1 SGHRS, CDR2 YFSETQ. The CDR3 has 16 residues. The CDR3 nucleotides read TGCGCCAGCAGCATCCGGGAGACTAGCGGCTACAATGAGCAGTTGTTC. Its translation is CASSIRETSGYNEQLF.

Remarks on this clonotype: The conserved closing phenylalanine or tryptophan is absent in this CDR3, likely reflecting a read error. The V gene is TRBV6-1, the J gene TRBJ2-1, with D tentatively TRBD1 or TRBD2 (6 bases each). CDR3 length: 15 residues. From germline, CDR1 is MNHNS and CDR2 SASEGT. V was trimmed by 4 bases and J by 8 bases, leaving 18 bases between them. The CDR3 spells CASSGGTFSIDEQFL. The DNA of the CDR3 is TGTGCCAGCAGTGGCGGGACATTTAGCATCGATGAGCAGTTCCTA.

CDR3 amino acids: CASSSRLAGGPVQDTQHF. The CDR3 region has the DNA TGTGCCAGCAGCTCCAGACTAGCGGGAGGGCCGGTGCAGGATACGCAGCATTTT. J is TRBJ2-3 and V is TRBV11-1; D is uncertain. The tail of the sequence fits TRBJ1-5 better, so the J call may be wrong. The CDR3 runs to 18 residues. From germline, CDR1 is SGHAT and CDR2 FQDESV (reference sequence).

For this clonotype: This may come from a read error, since a much larger clone is one base off. The missing conserved phenylalanine or tryptophan at the end of this CDR3 makes a read error likely. The CDR3 region has the DNA TGTGCCACCAGTGATCCCGGGACAGGGGACAATGAGCAGTTCTCC. Translating gives CATSDPGTGDNEQFS. The chain links TRBV24-1 to TRBJ2-1; the match to TRBD1 covers 10 bases. This CDR3 is 15 amino acids long. The germline V gene has CDR1 KGHDR and CDR2 SFDVKD. Trimming took 3 bases from V and 5 from J; bases not matched to a gene: 3.

In regard to this clonotype: The conserved closing phenylalanine or tryptophan is absent in this CDR3, likely reflecting a read error. This sequence joins TRBV4-1 and TRBJ1-6; 9 bases align to TRBD1. V was clipped by 3 bases and J by 7 bases; unmatched bases: 7. The CDR3 is 16 amino acids. The germline gives CDR1 MGHRA, CDR2 YSYEKL. The CDR3: CASSQDRDRANSPLHL. CDR3 coding DNA: TGCGCCAGCAGCCAGGACCGGGACAGGGCGAATTCACCCCTCCACTTG.

To note about this clonotype: No conserved phenylalanine or tryptophan is present at the end of the CDR3, so a read error is the likely explanation. The rearrangement joins TRBV4-2 to TRBJ2-2, with 8 bases matching TRBD2. The CDR3 totals 14 residues. After removal of 7 bases from V and 12 bases from J, the junction contained 13 bases not matched to a gene. Germline values: CDR1 LGHNA, CDR2 YNFKEQ. In DNA, the CDR3 is TGTGCCAGCATGGCTAGCGGGTCTTCGGGGAAGCTGTTTGTT. Its translation: CASMASGSSGKLFV.

About this clonotype: Germline and junction disagree at one end, which may indicate a read error. This chain connects TRBV12-3 or TRBV12-4 to TRBJ2-2; 10 bases agree with TRBD2. This CDR3 is built from 16 residues. CDR3 sequence: CASSLRASGRDGELFF. In nucleotides, the CDR3 is TGCGCCAGCAGTTTAAGGGCTAGCGGGAGAGACGGGGAGCTGTTTTTT.

Notes on this clonotype: The junction shows a germline mismatch at one end, possibly a read error. J is TRBJ2-3 and V is TRBV20-1; 8 positions agree with TRBD2. Germline V CDR1 and CDR2: DFQATT, SNEGSKA (reference sequence). This CDR3 contains 17 residues. CDR3 amino acids: CSARVRGLVYSTDTQFF. The DNA of the CDR3 is TGCAGTGCTAGAGTTAGGGGACTAGTGTATAGCACAGACACGCAGTTTTTT.

This clonotype was seen more than once but under ten times. This could be a read error, since a much larger clone is one nucleotide away. The V call is TRBV20-1, the J call TRBJ1-1, with D tentatively TRBD1 (5 bases). CDR1 DFQATT and CDR2 SNEGSKA come from the germline V gene (reference sequence). The CDR3 sequence is 15 residues long. CDR3 bases: TGCAGTGCTGGAAAATTGGGACGGAGGAACACTGAAGCTCTCTTT. Translating it yields CSAGKLGRRNTEALF.

In its sample, this clonotype was seen a few times. The conserved closing phenylalanine or tryptophan is absent in this CDR3, likely reflecting a read error. The V and J genes are TRBV6-5 and TRBJ2-1; D might be TRBD2 (5 bases). The CDR3 extends over 13 amino acids. The V gene lost 4 bases and the J gene lost 11 bases, with 15 bases spanning the gap. Germline CDR1 MNHEY, CDR2 SVGAGI. CDR3 nucleotides: TGTGCCAGCAGTTCCCGGACTCCCGGTAAGCAGTTCCTC. It yields the protein CASSSRTPGKQFL.

Regarding this clonotype: A much larger clone differs by one base, so this may be a read error. J is TRBJ2-5 and V is TRBV5-1; D is ambiguous. The CDR3 runs 11 residues. Germline CDR1 is SGHRS and CDR2 is YFSETQ. CDR3 loop: CASSFQEIQYF. Here the CDR3 DNA reads TGCGCCAGCAGCTTCCAAGAGATCCAGTACTTC. The full variable domain, with the rest looked up from reference TRBV5-1 and TRBJ2-5, is KAGVTQTPRYLIKTRGQQVTLSCSPISGHRSVSWYQQTPGQGLQFLFEYFSETQRNKGNFPGRFSGRQFSNSRSEMNVSTLELGDSALYLCASSFQEIQYFGPGTRLLVL.

As concerns this clonotype: A read error may account for a junction end that differs from germline. V and J are TRBV6-2 or TRBV6-3 and TRBJ2-6, with 9 positions matching TRBD1. The CDR3 length is 17 residues. Looked up from germline, CDR1 is MNHEY and CDR2 is SVGEGT. As DNA, the CDR3 is TGTGCCAGCAGCCTGGACAGGGGCCACTCTGAGGCCAACGTCTTGACTTTC. Translating gives CASSLDRGHSEANVLTF.

As for this clonotype: A much bigger clone sits one base away, suggesting this may be a read error. The J gene is TRBJ2-1, the V gene TRBV30; D uncertain. Germline CDR1 is GTSNPN and CDR2 is SVGIG (reference sequence). The CDR3 length is 13 residues. The CDR3 nucleotides read TGTGCCTGTAGTGTAAGGCCACCCAATGAGCAGTTCTTC. It is translated as CACSVRPPNEQFF.

The gene calls are TRBV15 and TRBJ2-3; 7 positions agree with TRBD2. Germline-derived CDR1 and CDR2 are LNHNV and YYDKDF (reference sequence). This CDR3 has 15 amino acids. The V and J ends lost 5 bases and 0 bases, in that order; junction bases with no gene match: 5. In DNA, the CDR3 is TGTGCCACCAGCCCAGCGGGAACGAGCACAGATACGCAGTATTTT. It codes for CATSPAGTSTDTQYF.

A note on this clonotype: The junction shows a germline mismatch at one end, possibly a read error. The CDR3, as DNA: TGTGCCACCAGCTTAGGGTACTGTGGCTACACCTTC. It specifies CATSLGYCGYTF. The V and J genes are TRBV13 and TRBJ1-2, with no clear D. CDR1 PRHDT and CDR2 FYEKMQ come from the germline V gene (reference sequence). The CDR3 has 12 amino acids. The variable domain in full, completed from reference TRBV13 and TRBJ1-2, reads AAGVIQSPRHLIKEKRETATLKCYPIPRHDTVYWYQQGPGQDPQFLISFYEKMQSDKGSIPDRFSAQQFSDYHSELNMSSLELGDSALYFCATSLGYCGYTFGSGTRLTVV.

This clonotype was seen many times. This chain uses TRBV6-1 with TRBJ2-7, with D maybe TRBD1 (5 bases). CDR1 and CDR2 from the germline V gene are MNHNS and SASEGT. V shed 7 bases and J shed 6 bases, with 16 bases lying between them. CDR3 length equals 13 residues. CDR3 in DNA: TGTGCCAGCAATATACCACCTGGGGCCGAGCAGTACTTC. Encoded protein: CASNIPPGAEQYF.

Concerning this clonotype itself: Just one base apart from a much larger clone, this may be a read error. J is TRBJ2-5 and V is TRBV20-1; 8 positions match TRBD2. Germline values: CDR1 DFQATT, CDR2 SNEGSKA (reference sequence). V shed 3 bases and J 5 bases; nucleotides not matched to a gene: 11. The CDR3 spans 15 residues. The CDR3 loop is CSARSPVSGMETQYF. The CDR3 DNA reads TGCAGTGCTAGGTCGCCGGTTAGCGGGATGGAGACCCAGTACTTC.

Turning to this clonotype: This may come from a read error, since a much larger clone is one base off. The chain is built from TRBV20-1 and TRBJ1-1; D gene ambiguous. CDR3 size: 13 residues. Germline V gives CDR1 DFQATT, CDR2 SNEGSKA (reference sequence). The CDR3 here is CRAGLRVNTEAFF. The CDR3 nucleotides are TGCCGTGCCGGGCTGCGGGTTAACACTGAAGCTTTCTTT.

Remarks on this clonotype: Germline is not matched at one junction end, which may reflect a read error. V is TRBV20-1 and J is TRBJ1-2; perhaps TRBD1 as D (5 bases). CDR3 length equals 14 residues. The germline V gene has CDR1 DFQATT and CDR2 SNEGSKA (reference sequence). The CDR3 sequence is CNARDLVGTDGYTF. The CDR3 region has the DNA TGCAATGCTAGAGATCTTGTGGGGACGGATGGCTACACCTTC.

Concerning this clonotype: This sequence may be a read error, since a much larger clone differs from it by one base. This chain links TRBV5-1 with TRBJ1-3, with D hard to call. Looked up from germline, CDR1 is SGHRS and CDR2 is YFSETQ. V lost 4 bases to trimming and J lost 2 bases, with 13 bases between them. CDR3 size: 15 residues. DNA for the CDR3: TGCGCCAGCAGCAGAGAACAGCCTGCTGGAAACACCATATATTTT. Protein: CASSREQPAGNTIYF. The whole variable domain, remainder taken from reference TRBV5-1 and TRBJ1-3, is KAGVTQTPRYLIKTRGQQVTLSCSPISGHRSVSWYQQTPGQGLQFLFEYFSETQRNKGNFPGRFSGRQFSNSRSEMNVSTLELGDSALYLCASSREQPAGNTIYFGEGSWLTVV.

Notes on this clonotype: Sequence at one end of the junction differs from germline and may be a read error. The chain couples TRBV6-5 to TRBJ1-5, with D perhaps TRBD1 (5 bases). CDR1 is MNHEY, CDR2 SVGAGI, per germline. CDR3 length equals 15 residues. CDR3 nucleotides: TGTTCCAGCAGAATTTCCGGGTCAGGGAATCAGCCCCAACATTTT. Its protein product is CSSRISGSGNQPQHF.

As to this clonotype: A junction end diverges from the germline sequence, so it may reflect a read error. The chain carries TRBV10-3 and TRBJ2-1; D possibly corresponds to TRBD2 (5 bases). Looked up from germline, CDR1 is ENHRY and CDR2 is SYGVKD. There are 16 residues in the CDR3. The CDR3 DNA sequence: TGTGCCAACAGTGATTCATACAGTCGAGCGGCCAGTGAGCAGTTCTTC. This encodes CANSDSYSRAASEQFF.

Concerning this clonotype itself: A read error may account for a junction end that differs from germline. The chain links TRBV12-3 or TRBV12-4 to TRBJ2-2; 7 positions agree with TRBD1. The CDR3 length is 15 residues. CDR3 in amino acids: CASSFSGTDTWELYF. CDR3 bases: TGTGCCAGCAGTTTCTCTGGGACAGACACCTGGGAACTGTATTTT.